This entry lists 10 T cell receptor beta chains sequenced from one sample in a study of T cells after yellow fever vaccination. In TCRdb, the 5' RACE reads were re-called with MiXCR into one record per CDR3 protein. This sample has more than 90,000 distinct CDR3 sequences, with roughly 8.9% found just once. The input for sequencing was CD8+ T cells sorted from PBMCs, taken 45 days after the yellow fever booster vaccination. Source of these receptors: a man younger than 45 who received the YFV17D yellow fever vaccine.

This clonotype was recorded many times. This chain joins TRBV7-8 and TRBJ2-7; D might be TRBD2 (5 bases). CDR1 SGHVS and CDR2 FQNEAQ come from the germline V gene. This CDR3 has 12 amino acids. V dropped 1 base and J dropped 6 bases, with 7 bases sitting between them. CDR3 sequence reads: CASSLDGGEQYF. The CDR3 region has the DNA TGTGCCAGCAGCTTAGACGGAGGCGAGCAGTACTTC.

This clonotype has a handful of counts. The gene calls are TRBV27 and TRBJ1-1; no firm D call. This CDR3 spans 13 amino acids. Germline loops: CDR1 MNHEY, CDR2 SMNVEV (reference sequence). The V end lost 0 bases, the J end lost 2 bases, and 4 bases lay between the germline ends. CDR3 amino acids: CASSLSVNTEAFF. As DNA, the CDR3 is TGTGCCAGCAGTTTATCTGTTAACACTGAAGCTTTCTTT.

This clonotype has at least ten counts. This chain links TRBV10-3 with TRBJ2-2; D is unclear. Per germline, CDR1 ENHRY and CDR2 SYGVKD. This CDR3 comprises 12 residues. V lost 6 bases, J lost 7 bases, and 9 bases lay in between. CDR3 nucleotide sequence: TGTGCCATCAGGGAAGAGTACGGGGAGCTGTTTTTT. This translates into CAIREEYGELFF.

Ten or more counts support this clonotype. The chain employs TRBV7-9 and TRBJ2-5; D not resolved. Germline V CDR1 and CDR2: SEHNR, FQNEAQ (reference sequence). This CDR3 comprises 13 residues. V gave up 5 bases and J gave up 4 bases, with 11 bases separating them. As DNA, the CDR3 is TGTGCCAGCAGCCCCCCTAATCCAGAGACCCAGTACTTC. Translation: CASSPPNPETQYF.

This clonotype was counted at least ten times. The chain combines TRBV7-9 with TRBJ2-2, with TRBD1 identical over 8 bases. The germline gives CDR1 SEHNR, CDR2 FQNEAQ (reference sequence). The CDR3 is 15 residues long. The V gene end was trimmed by 4 bases and the J gene end by 6 bases; junction bases not matched to a gene: 7. The CDR3 bases are TGTGCCAGCAGCTCGGACAGGGAAAAACCCGGGGAGCTGTTTTTT. It is translated as CASSSDREKPGELFF.

This clonotype showed up many times. The chain uses TRBV29-1 and TRBJ2-7; D is possibly TRBD2 (6 bases). The germline V gene encodes CDR1 SQVTM and CDR2 ANQGSEA. V lost 7 bases to trimming and J lost 6 bases, with 28 bases between them. CDR3 length: 16 amino acids. The CDR3 region has the DNA TGCAGCGCCGAAATTCATACCGGGGCACTAGCCGCCGAGCAGTACTTC. Its protein is CSAEIHTGALAAEQYF.

This clonotype was counted ten times or more. V is TRBV5-1 and J is TRBJ2-1; 9 nucleotides line up with TRBD2. J was trimmed by 0 bases and V by 2 bases; bases with no gene match: 6. The CDR3 contains 17 residues. Germline V gene data show CDR1 as SGHRS and CDR2 as YFSETQ. The CDR3 DNA reads as TGCGCCAGCAGCTTTAAAGCGGGAGGCCCCTCCTACAATGAGCAGTTCTTC. This translates into CASSFKAGGPSYNEQFF.

There are many counts of this clonotype. The chain combines TRBV20-1 with TRBJ2-3; 7 positions agree with TRBD2. CDR1 DFQATT and CDR2 SNEGSKA come from the germline V gene (reference sequence). V lost 0 bases and J lost 5; bases outside the gene matches: 11. The CDR3 loop spans 16 amino acids. The CDR3 protein is CSARDRGRRGLDTQYF. CDR3 DNA sequence: TGCAGTGCTAGAGATCGCGGGAGACGGGGCTTAGATACGCAGTATTTT.

This clonotype has a count of ten or more. The V call is TRBV7-8, the J call TRBJ2-3; 7 bases match TRBD1. Germline assignment: CDR1 SGHVS and CDR2 FQNEAQ. V lost 4 bases to trimming and J lost 6 bases; unmatched junction nucleotides: 13. The length of the CDR3 is 16 residues. The CDR3: CASSSPGGKGLDTQYF. DNA for the CDR3: TGTGCCAGCAGCTCGCCAGGGGGAAAGGGTTTGGATACGCAGTATTTT.

Only a few counts were recorded for this clonotype. The rearrangement uses TRBV4-2 and TRBJ2-7, with D uncertain. This CDR3 comprises 13 residues. CDR1 is LGHNA and CDR2 is YNFKEQ in the germline V gene. V lost 0 bases to trimming and J lost 12 bases, with 15 bases between them. CDR3 coding DNA: TGTGCCAGCAGCCAAGATGAGAACTACCGTCCGTACTTC. Protein sequence: CASSQDENYRPYF.